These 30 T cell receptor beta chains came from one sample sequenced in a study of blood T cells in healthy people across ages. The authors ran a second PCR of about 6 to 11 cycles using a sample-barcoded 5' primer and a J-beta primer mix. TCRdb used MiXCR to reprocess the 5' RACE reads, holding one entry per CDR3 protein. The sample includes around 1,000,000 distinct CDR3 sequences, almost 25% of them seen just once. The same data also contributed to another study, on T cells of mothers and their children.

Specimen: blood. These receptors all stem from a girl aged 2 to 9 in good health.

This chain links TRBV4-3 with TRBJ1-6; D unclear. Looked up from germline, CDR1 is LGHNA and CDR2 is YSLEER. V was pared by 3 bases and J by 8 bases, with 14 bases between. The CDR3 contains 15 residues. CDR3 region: CASSQAAGWDSPLHF. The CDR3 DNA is TGCGCCAGCAGCCAGGCGGCAGGCTGGGATTCACCCCTCCACTTT.

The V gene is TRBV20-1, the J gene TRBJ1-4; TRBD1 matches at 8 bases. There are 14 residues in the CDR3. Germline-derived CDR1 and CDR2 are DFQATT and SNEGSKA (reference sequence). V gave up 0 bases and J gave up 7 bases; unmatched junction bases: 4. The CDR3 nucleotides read TGCAGTGCTAGAGAGCAGGGGGCAGGTGAAAAACTGTTTTTT. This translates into CSAREQGAGEKLFF.

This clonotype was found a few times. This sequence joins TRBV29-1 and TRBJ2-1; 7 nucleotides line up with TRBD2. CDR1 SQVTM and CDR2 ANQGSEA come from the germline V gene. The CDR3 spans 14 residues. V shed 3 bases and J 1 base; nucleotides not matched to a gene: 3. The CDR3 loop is CSVESGNSYNEQFF. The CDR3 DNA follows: TGCAGCGTTGAGAGCGGGAATTCCTACAATGAGCAGTTCTTC.

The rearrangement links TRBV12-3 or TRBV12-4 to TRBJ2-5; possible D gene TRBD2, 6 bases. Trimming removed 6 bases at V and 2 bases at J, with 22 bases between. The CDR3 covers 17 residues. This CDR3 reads CASSMGQMGGNQETQYF. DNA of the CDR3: TGTGCCAGCAGCATGGGGCAGATGGGCGGGAATCAAGAGACCCAGTACTTC.

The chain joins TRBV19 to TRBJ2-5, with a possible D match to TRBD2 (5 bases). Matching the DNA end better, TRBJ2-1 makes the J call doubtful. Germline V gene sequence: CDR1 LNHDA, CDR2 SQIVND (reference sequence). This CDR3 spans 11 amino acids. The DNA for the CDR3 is TGTGCCAGTCTGGCGGGTAATGAGCAGTTCTTC. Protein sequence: CASLAGNEQFF.

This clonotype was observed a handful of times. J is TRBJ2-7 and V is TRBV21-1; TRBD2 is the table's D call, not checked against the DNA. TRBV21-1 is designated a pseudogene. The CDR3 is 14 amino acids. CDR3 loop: CASRVERVPHEQYF. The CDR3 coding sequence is TGTGCCAGCAGGGTGGAGCGGGTCCCCCACGAGCAGTACTTC.

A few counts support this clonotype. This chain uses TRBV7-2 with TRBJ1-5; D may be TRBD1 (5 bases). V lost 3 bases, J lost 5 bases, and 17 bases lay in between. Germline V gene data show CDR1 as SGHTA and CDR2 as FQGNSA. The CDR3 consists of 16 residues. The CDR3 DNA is TGTGCCAGCAGCTTGGGGGGACGGGGGGACTATCAGCCCCAGCATTTT. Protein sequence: CASSLGGRGDYQPQHF.

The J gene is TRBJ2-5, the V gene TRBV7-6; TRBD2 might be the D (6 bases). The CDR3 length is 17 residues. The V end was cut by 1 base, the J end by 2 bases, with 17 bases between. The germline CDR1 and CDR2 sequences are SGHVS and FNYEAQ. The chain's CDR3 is CASSLGPRLGGQETQYF. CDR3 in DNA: TGTGCCAGCAGCTTAGGACCGCGTCTCGGGGGTCAAGAGACCCAGTACTTC.

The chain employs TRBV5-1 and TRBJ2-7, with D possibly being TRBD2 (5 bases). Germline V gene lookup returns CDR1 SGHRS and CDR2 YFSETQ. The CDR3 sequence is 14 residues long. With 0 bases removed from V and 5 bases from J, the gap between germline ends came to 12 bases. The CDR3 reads CASSLGVSVDEQYF. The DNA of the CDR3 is TGCGCCAGCAGCTTGGGAGTTAGCGTGGACGAGCAGTACTTC.

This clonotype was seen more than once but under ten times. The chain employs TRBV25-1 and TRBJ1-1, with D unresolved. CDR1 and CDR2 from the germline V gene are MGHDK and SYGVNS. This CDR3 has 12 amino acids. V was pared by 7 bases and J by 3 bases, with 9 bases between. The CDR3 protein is CASTLRDTEAFF. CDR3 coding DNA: TGTGCCAGCACACTTCGCGACACTGAAGCTTTCTTT.

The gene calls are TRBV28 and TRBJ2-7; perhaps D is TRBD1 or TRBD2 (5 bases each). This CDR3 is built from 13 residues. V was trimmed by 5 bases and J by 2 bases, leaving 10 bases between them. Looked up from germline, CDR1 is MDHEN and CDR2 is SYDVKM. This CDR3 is CASSTLGAYEQYF. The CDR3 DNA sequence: TGTGCCAGCAGTACACTGGGGGCCTACGAGCAGTACTTC. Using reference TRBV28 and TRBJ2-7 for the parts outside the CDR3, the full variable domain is DVKVTQSSRYLVKRTGEKVFLECVQDMDHENMFWYRQDPGLGLRLIYFSYDVKMKEKGDIPEGYSVSREKKERFSLILESASTNQTSMYLCASSTLGAYEQYFGPGTRLTVT.

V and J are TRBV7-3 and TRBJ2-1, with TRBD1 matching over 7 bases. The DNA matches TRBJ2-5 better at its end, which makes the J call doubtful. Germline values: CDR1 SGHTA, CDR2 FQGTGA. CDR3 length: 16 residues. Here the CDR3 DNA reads TGTGCCAGCAGCCCGACGACAGGGACCGCGATTGAGACCCAGTACTTC. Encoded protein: CASSPTTGTAIETQYF.

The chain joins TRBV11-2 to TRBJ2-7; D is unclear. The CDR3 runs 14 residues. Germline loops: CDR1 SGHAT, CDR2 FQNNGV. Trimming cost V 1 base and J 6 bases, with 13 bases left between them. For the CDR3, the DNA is TGTGCCAGCAGCTTAGTTTTTAAGGGATTCGAGCAGTACTTC. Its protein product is CASSLVFKGFEQYF.

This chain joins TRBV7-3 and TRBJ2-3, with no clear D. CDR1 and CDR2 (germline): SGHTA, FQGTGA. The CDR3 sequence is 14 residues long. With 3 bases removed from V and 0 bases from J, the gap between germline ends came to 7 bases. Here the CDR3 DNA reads TGTGCCAGCAGCTTGTACAGTAGCACAGATACGCAGTATTTT. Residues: CASSLYSSTDTQYF.

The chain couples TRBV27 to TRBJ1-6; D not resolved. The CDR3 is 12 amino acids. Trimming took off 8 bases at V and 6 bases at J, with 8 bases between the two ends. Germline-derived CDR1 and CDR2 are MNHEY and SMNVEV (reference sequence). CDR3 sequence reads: CASRTFNSPLHF. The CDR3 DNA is TGTGCCAGCCGAACCTTTAATTCACCCCTCCACTTT.

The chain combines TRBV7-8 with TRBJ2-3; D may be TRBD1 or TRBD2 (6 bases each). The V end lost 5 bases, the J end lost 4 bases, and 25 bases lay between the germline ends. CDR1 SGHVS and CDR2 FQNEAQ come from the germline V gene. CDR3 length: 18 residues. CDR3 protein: CASSPQLVGGALADTQYF. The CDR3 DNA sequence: TGTGCCAGCAGCCCCCAACTGGTGGGGGGCGCGTTGGCAGATACGCAGTATTTT.

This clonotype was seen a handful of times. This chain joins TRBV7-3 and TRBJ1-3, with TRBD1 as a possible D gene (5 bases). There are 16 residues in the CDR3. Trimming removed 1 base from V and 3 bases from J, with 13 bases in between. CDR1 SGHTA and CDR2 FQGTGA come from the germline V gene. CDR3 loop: CASSLNRGGDGNTIYF. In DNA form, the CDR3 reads TGTGCCAGCAGCTTAAATCGGGGCGGCGATGGAAACACCATATATTTT.

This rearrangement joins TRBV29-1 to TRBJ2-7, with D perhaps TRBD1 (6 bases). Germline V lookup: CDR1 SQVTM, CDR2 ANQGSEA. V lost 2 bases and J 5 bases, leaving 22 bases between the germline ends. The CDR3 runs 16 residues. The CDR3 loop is CSVEIGNRECVNEQYF. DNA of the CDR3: TGCAGCGTTGAAATCGGCAACAGGGAATGTGTCAACGAGCAGTACTTC.

The CDR3 region is CASSLIATSTDTQYF. CDR3 sequence (DNA): TGTGCCAGCAGTTTGATAGCCACCAGCACAGATACGCAGTATTTT. The V gene is TRBV12-3 or TRBV12-4, the J gene TRBJ2-3, with D unresolved. CDR3 length equals 15 residues. Between the trimmed V and J ends, which lost 3 bases and 0 bases, there was a span of 10 bases.

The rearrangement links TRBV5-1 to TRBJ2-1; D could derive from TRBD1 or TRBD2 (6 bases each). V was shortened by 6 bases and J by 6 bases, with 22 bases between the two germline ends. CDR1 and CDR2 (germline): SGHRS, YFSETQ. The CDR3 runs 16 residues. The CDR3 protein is CASTPEGVFRANEQFF. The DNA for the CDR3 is TGCGCCAGCACCCCGGAGGGGGTGTTCAGGGCCAATGAGCAGTTCTTC. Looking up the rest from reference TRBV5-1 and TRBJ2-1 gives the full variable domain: KAGVTQTPRYLIKTRGQQVTLSCSPISGHRSVSWYQQTPGQGLQFLFEYFSETQRNKGNFPGRFSGRQFSNSRSEMNVSTLELGDSALYLCASTPEGVFRANEQFFGPGTRLTVL.

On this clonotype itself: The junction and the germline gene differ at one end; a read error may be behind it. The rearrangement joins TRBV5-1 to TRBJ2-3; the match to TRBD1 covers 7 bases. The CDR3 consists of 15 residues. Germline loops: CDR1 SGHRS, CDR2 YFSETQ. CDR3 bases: TGCGCCAGCAGCGCGTGGACAGGCGGCTCTTGGTCCCCCTTTTTT. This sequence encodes CASSAWTGGSWSPFF.

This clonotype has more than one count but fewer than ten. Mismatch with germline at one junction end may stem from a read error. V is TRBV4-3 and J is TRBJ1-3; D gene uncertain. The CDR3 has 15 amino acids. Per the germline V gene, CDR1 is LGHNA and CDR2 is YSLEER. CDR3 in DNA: TGCGCCAGCAGCCAAGATGACGAGGATGGAAGCACCATATATTTT. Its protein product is CASSQDDEDGSTIYF.

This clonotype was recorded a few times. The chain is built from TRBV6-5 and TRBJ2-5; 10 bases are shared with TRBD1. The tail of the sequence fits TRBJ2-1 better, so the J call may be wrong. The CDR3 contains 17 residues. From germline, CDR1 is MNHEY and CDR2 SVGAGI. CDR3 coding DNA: TGTGCCAGCAGTTACTCCGGCATTCGGACAGGGGGCAATGAGCAGTTCTTC. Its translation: CASSYSGIRTGGNEQFF.

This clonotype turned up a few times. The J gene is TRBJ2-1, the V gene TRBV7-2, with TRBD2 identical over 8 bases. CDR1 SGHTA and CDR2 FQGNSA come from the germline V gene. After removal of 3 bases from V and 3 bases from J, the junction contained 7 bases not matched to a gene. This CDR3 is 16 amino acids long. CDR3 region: CASSFAPGGRYNEQFF. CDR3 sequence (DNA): TGTGCCAGCAGCTTCGCCCCGGGGGGGCGCTACAATGAGCAGTTCTTC. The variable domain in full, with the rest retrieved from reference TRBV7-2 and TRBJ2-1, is GAGVSQSPSNKVTEKGKDVELRCDPISGHTALYWYRQSLGQGLEFLIYFQGNSAPDKSGLPSDRFSAERTGGSVSTLTIQRTQQEDSAVYLCASSFAPGGRYNEQFFGPGTRLTVL.

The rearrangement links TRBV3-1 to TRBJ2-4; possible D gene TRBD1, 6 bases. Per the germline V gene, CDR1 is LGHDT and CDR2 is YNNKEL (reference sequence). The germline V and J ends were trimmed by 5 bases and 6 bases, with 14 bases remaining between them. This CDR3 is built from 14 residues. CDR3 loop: CASSEQGFGNIQYF. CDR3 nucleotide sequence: TGTGCCAGCAGCGAACAGGGCTTTGGAAACATTCAGTACTTC.

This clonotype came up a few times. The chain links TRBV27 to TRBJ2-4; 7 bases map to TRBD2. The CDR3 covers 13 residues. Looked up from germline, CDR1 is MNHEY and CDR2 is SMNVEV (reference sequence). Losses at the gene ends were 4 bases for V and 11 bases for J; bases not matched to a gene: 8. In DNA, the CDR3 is TGTGCCAGCAGTTCTATTACTAGCGACGTTCAGTACTTC. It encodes CASSSITSDVQYF.

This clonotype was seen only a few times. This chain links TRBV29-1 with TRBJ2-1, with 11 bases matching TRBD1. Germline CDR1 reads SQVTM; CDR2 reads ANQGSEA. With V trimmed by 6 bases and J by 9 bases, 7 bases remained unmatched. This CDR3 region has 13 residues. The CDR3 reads CSVGQGGISEQFF. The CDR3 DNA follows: TGCAGCGTGGGACAGGGGGGTATCAGTGAGCAGTTCTTC.

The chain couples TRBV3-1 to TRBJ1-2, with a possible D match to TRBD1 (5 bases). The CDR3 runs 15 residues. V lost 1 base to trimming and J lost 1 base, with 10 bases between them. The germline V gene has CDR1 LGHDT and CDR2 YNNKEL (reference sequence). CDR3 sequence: CASSQAGDNNYGYTF. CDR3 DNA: TGTGCCAGCAGCCAAGCGGGGGATAATAACTATGGCTACACCTTC. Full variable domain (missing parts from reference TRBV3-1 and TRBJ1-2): DTAVSQTPKYLVTQMGNDKSIKCEQNLGHDTMYWYKQDSKKFLKIMFSYNNKELIINETVPNRFSPKSPDKAHLNLHINSLELGDSAVYFCASSQAGDNNYGYTFGSGTRLTVV.

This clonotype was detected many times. This CDR3 is CASSFSYEQYF. CDR3 DNA: TGTGCCAGCAGCTTCTCCTACGAGCAGTACTTC. The chain joins TRBV7-2 to TRBJ2-7, with D hard to call. The germline gives CDR1 SGHTA, CDR2 FQGNSA. Trimming took off 3 bases at V and 0 bases at J, with 0 bases between the two ends. This CDR3 region has 11 residues.

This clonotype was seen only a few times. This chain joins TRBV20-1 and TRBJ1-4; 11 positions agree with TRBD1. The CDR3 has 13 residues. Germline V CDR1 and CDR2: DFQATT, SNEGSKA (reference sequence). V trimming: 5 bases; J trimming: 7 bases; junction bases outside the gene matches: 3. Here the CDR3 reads CSAADRGREKLFF. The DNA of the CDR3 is TGCAGTGCTGCGGACAGGGGGCGTGAAAAACTGTTTTTT.